This TCR beta chain was identified in a study of T-cell memory formation after mild COVID-19. Overall study results and limits: There were some responding clones in pre-infection memory, which suggested that cross-reactive memory had joined. Clones that contracted from day 15 to 85 had balanced CD4/CD8; later expanders were CD4+ biased.

The CDR3 is 13 amino acids. The V end was cut by 3 bases, the J end by 6 bases, with 12 bases between. Barcoded TCR alpha and TCR beta cDNA libraries with UMIs came from 5'RACE using constant-segment primers. TCRdb analysed the 5' RACE reads with MiXCR anew, one entry per CDR3 protein. The sample records some 130,000 distinct CDR3 sequences, 20% to 25% being singletons. This clonotype is judged medium-sized. No antigen is known for it. Sequencing input: PBMCs or a T cell subset sorted from them (not recorded which). This receptor was obtained from an adult woman who had mild COVID-19 (a few samples of this study predate the infection). Cell type and time point are not known. The V and J genes are TRBV12-3 or TRBV12-4 and TRBJ2-7; no clear D gene. CDR3 nucleotides: TGTGCCAGCAGTTTCGGGTCTGGTGGCGAGCAGTACTTC. Encoded protein: CASSFGSGGEQYF.